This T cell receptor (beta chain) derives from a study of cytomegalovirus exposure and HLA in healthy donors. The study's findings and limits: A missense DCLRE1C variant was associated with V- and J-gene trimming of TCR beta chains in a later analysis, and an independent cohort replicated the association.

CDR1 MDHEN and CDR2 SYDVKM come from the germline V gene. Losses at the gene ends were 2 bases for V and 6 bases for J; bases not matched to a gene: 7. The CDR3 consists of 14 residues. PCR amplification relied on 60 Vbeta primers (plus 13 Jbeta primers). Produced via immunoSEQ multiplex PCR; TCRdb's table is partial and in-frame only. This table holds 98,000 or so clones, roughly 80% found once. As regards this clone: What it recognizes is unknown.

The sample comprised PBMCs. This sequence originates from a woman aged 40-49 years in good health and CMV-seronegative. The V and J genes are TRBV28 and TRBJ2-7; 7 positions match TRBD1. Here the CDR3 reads CASSLRPGTVEQYF. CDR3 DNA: TGTGCCAGCAGTTTACGCCCAGGGACAGTCGAGCAGTACTTC.